The rows below give T cell receptor beta chains drawn from one sample of a study of CD8 T cells in Susac syndrome. A single record per CDR3 protein comes from TCRdb applying MiXCR to the immunoSEQ multiplex PCR reads. The profile shows around 190,000 distinct CDR3 sequences, around 93% of them singletons. Sequenced material: CD4+ T cells from PBMCs. These TCRs come from a human donor in good health. Each CDR3 is given with its conserved first and last residue. A D gene is named only where the DNA matches it firmly. Expanded clones are given a class, and other clones once, few, many or no size at all.

d_call: .
j_call: TRBJ1-6
v_call: TRBV25-1
clone_size: .
cdr3_nt: TGTGCCAGCAGTGGACATTTTCTGGATAATTCACCCCTCCACTTT
cdr3_aa: CASSGHFLDNSPLHF

d_call: .
j_call: TRBJ2-7
v_call: TRBV7-3
clone_size: .
cdr3_nt: TGTGCCAGCAGCTTTTCGGGGCCTTCCTACGAGCAGTACTTC
cdr3_aa: CASSFSGPSYEQYF

d_call: TRBD1
j_call: TRBJ1-2
v_call: TRBV29-1
clone_size: once
cdr3_nt: TGCAGCGTTTATACTCCGGGACAGCATGGCTACACCTTC
cdr3_aa: CSVYTPGQHGYTF

d_call: TRBD1
j_call: TRBJ2-3
v_call: TRBV29-1
clone_size: .
cdr3_nt: TGCAGCGAAGGACAGGGTGGCACAGATACGCAGTATTTT
cdr3_aa: CSEGQGGTDTQYF

d_call: .
j_call: TRBJ1-1
v_call: TRBV7-2
clone_size: .
cdr3_nt: TGTGCCAGCAGCTTGACAGGACCTACGAACGCTGAAGCTTTCTTT
cdr3_aa: CASSLTGPTNAEAFF

d_call: .
j_call: TRBJ2-6
v_call: TRBV5-1
clone_size: once
cdr3_nt: TGCGCCAGCAGCTTGGTCGACACCTACTCTGGGGCCAACGTCCTGACTTTC
cdr3_aa: CASSLVDTYSGANVLTF

d_call: .
j_call: TRBJ2-1
v_call: TRBV5-1
clone_size: .
cdr3_nt: TGCGCCAGCGTCCTGGGGGGCTCCTACAATGAGCAGTTCTTC
cdr3_aa: CASVLGGSYNEQFF

d_call: .
j_call: TRBJ2-7
v_call: TRBV19
clone_size: .
cdr3_nt: TGTGCCAGTACCCTCTCCTACGAGCAGTACTTC
cdr3_aa: CASTLSYEQYF

d_call: .
j_call: TRBJ2-1
v_call: TRBV5-1
clone_size: .
cdr3_nt: TGCGCCAGCAGCATCGACAGGAACAATGAGCAGTTCTTC
cdr3_aa: CASSIDRNNEQFF

d_call: TRBD1
j_call: TRBJ1-5
v_call: TRBV10-3
clone_size: .
cdr3_nt: TGTGCCATCAGCCCGGACAGGGGTGGATTGAATCAGCCCCAGCATTTT
cdr3_aa: CAISPDRGGLNQPQHF

d_call: .
j_call: TRBJ1-2
v_call: TRBV3-1
clone_size: .
cdr3_nt: TGTGCCAGCAGCCAAGTTGTGGGAGAAGGTGGCTACACCTTC
cdr3_aa: CASSQVVGEGGYTF

d_call: .
j_call: TRBJ1-2
v_call: TRBV29-1
clone_size: .
cdr3_nt: TGCAGCGTGGGACACCTTAACTATGGCTACACCTTC
cdr3_aa: CSVGHLNYGYTF

d_call: TRBD2
j_call: TRBJ2-1
v_call: TRBV4-2
clone_size: .
cdr3_nt: TGTGCCAGCAGCCAAGCATTCTCCGCGGGGGGTGGCCGACAGCAGTTCTTC
cdr3_aa: CASSQAFSAGGGRQQFF

d_call: .
j_call: TRBJ1-6
v_call: TRBV6-6
clone_size: .
cdr3_nt: TGTGCCAGCAGTTACGACCCGGGGGCTCTGGCACCCCTCCACTTT
cdr3_aa: CASSYDPGALAPLHF

d_call: TRBD1
j_call: TRBJ1-5
v_call: TRBV29-1
clone_size: .
cdr3_nt: TGCAGCGTTGAATTTGCAGGGGGAGGGAATCAGCCCCAGCATTTT
cdr3_aa: CSVEFAGGGNQPQHF

d_call: .
j_call: TRBJ1-2
v_call: TRBV6-5
clone_size: .
cdr3_nt: TGTGCCAGCAGTTACTCGCTAGGGGCTGGGGGCTACACCTTC
cdr3_aa: CASSYSLGAGGYTF

d_call: .
j_call: TRBJ1-3
v_call: TRBV5-1
clone_size: .
cdr3_nt: TGCGCCAGCAGCTCCGTTTCTGGGGGGACCTCTGGAAACACCATATATTTT
cdr3_aa: CASSSVSGGTSGNTIYF

d_call: .
j_call: TRBJ2-5
v_call: TRBV7-2
clone_size: .
cdr3_nt: TGTGCCAGCAGTCAAGGAGTGGGAGAGACCCAGTACTTC
cdr3_aa: CASSQGVGETQYF

d_call: .
j_call: TRBJ1-1
v_call: TRBV7-3
clone_size: .
cdr3_nt: TGTGCCAGCAGCTCGCCGGGGTGGAGGACTGAAGCTTTCTTT
cdr3_aa: CASSSPGWRTEAFF

d_call: .
j_call: TRBJ1-5
v_call: TRBV10-3
clone_size: .
cdr3_nt: TGTGCCATCAGTGAGAGAGGGCATAATCAGCCCCAGCATTTT
cdr3_aa: CAISERGHNQPQHF

d_call: .
j_call: TRBJ1-2
v_call: TRBV10-3
clone_size: .
cdr3_nt: TGTGCCATCAAACAAGGGGGCTACACCTTC
cdr3_aa: CAIKQGGYTF

d_call: .
j_call: TRBJ1-1
v_call: TRBV6-5
clone_size: once
cdr3_nt: TGTGCCAGCTTCTCTCCGGGACGTACTGAAGCTTTCTTT
cdr3_aa: CASFSPGRTEAFF

d_call: .
j_call: TRBJ1-2
v_call: TRBV29-1
clone_size: .
cdr3_nt: TGCAGCGTCAGGGCAGGGGTCCCTGGCTACACCTTC
cdr3_aa: CSVRAGVPGYTF

d_call: .
j_call: TRBJ2-4
v_call: TRBV7-9
clone_size: .
cdr3_nt: TGTGCCAGCAGCTTAAGGTTCTCAGGAGTGGGAGCCAAAAACATTCAGTACTTC
cdr3_aa: CASSLRFSGVGAKNIQYF

d_call: .
j_call: TRBJ1-5
v_call: TRBV9
clone_size: .
cdr3_nt: TGTGCCAGCAGCGATGGATTTGGTAGCAATCAGCCCCAGCATTTT
cdr3_aa: CASSDGFGSNQPQHF

d_call: .
j_call: TRBJ2-6
v_call: TRBV7-3
clone_size: .
cdr3_nt: TGTGCCAGCAGCTTGCGGGGGAATTTACGTCAGGGGACTGGGGCCAACGTCCTGACTTTC
cdr3_aa: CASSLRGNLRQGTGANVLTF

d_call: .
j_call: TRBJ1-1
v_call: TRBV20-1
clone_size: .
cdr3_nt: TGCAGTGCTACGAGAGATATCCCCGCGGTGGTAGCTTTCTTT
cdr3_aa: CSATRDIPAVVAFF

d_call: TRBD1
j_call: TRBJ1-2
v_call: TRBV2
clone_size: .
cdr3_nt: TGCGCCAGGGAAGACAGGGGGTATGGCTACACCTTC
cdr3_aa: CAREDRGYGYTF

d_call: .
j_call: TRBJ1-2
v_call: TRBV20-1
clone_size: .
cdr3_nt: TGCAGTGGAGGGGATATCTATGGCTACACCTTC
cdr3_aa: CSGGDIYGYTF

d_call: .
j_call: TRBJ2-5
v_call: TRBV29-1
clone_size: once
cdr3_nt: TGCAGCGTTGAGCTAGGAAGGGAGACCCAGTACTTC
cdr3_aa: CSVELGRETQYF

d_call: .
j_call: TRBJ2-4
v_call: TRBV5-1
clone_size: .
cdr3_nt: TGCGCCAGCAGCTTGGTTCGCCCAGGGCACATTCAGTACTTC
cdr3_aa: CASSLVRPGHIQYF

d_call: .
j_call: TRBJ1-5
v_call: TRBV28
clone_size: .
cdr3_nt: TGTGCCAGCAGTTTAACGGGACTAACTTACAATCAGCCCCAGCATTTT
cdr3_aa: CASSLTGLTYNQPQHF

d_call: .
j_call: TRBJ1-2
v_call: TRBV24-1
clone_size: .
cdr3_nt: TGTGCCACCAGTGATTACGTTGGATATGGCTACACCTTC
cdr3_aa: CATSDYVGYGYTF

d_call: .
j_call: TRBJ1-1
v_call: TRBV7-9
clone_size: .
cdr3_nt: TGTGCCAGCAGCTCTGGGGGACTGATGAACACTGAAGCTTTCTTT
cdr3_aa: CASSSGGLMNTEAFF

d_call: .
j_call: TRBJ2-3
v_call: TRBV18
clone_size: .
cdr3_nt: TGTGCCAGCTCACCAACCCCAGGTGTTAGCACAGATACGCAGTATTTT
cdr3_aa: CASSPTPGVSTDTQYF

d_call: TRBD1
j_call: TRBJ1-1
v_call: TRBV6-1
clone_size: .
cdr3_nt: TGTGCCAGCAGTGAAAGGACAGGGTACGCTGAAGCTTTCTTT
cdr3_aa: CASSERTGYAEAFF

d_call: .
j_call: TRBJ1-3
v_call: TRBV5-1
clone_size: .
cdr3_nt: TGCGCCAGCAGCTTATCAGGGTCTGGAAACACCATATATTTT
cdr3_aa: CASSLSGSGNTIYF

d_call: .
j_call: TRBJ2-3
v_call: TRBV2
clone_size: .
cdr3_nt: TGTGCCAGCAGTGATAGGGGGAGCACAGATACGCAGTATTTT
cdr3_aa: CASSDRGSTDTQYF

d_call: .
j_call: TRBJ2-7
v_call: TRBV2
clone_size: .
cdr3_nt: TGTGCCAGCAGTGTCCAGGGGCTCTACGAGCAGTACTTC
cdr3_aa: CASSVQGLYEQYF

d_call: .
j_call: TRBJ2-7
v_call: TRBV25-1
clone_size: .
cdr3_nt: TGTGCCAGCAGTGAATATGGCAGGATGAGCTCCTACGAGCAGTACTTC
cdr3_aa: CASSEYGRMSSYEQYF